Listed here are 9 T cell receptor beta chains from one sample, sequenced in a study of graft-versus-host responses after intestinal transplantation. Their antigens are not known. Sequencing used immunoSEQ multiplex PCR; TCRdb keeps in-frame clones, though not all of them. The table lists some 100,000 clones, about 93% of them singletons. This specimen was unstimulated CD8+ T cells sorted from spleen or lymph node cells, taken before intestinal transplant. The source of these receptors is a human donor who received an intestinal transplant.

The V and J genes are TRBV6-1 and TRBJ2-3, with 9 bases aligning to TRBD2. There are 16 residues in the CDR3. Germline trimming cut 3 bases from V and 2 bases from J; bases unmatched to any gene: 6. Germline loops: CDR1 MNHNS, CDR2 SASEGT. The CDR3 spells CASSDLSGGLTDTQYF. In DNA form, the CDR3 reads TGTGCCAGCAGTGATCTTAGCGGGGGCCTCACAGATACGCAGTATTTT.

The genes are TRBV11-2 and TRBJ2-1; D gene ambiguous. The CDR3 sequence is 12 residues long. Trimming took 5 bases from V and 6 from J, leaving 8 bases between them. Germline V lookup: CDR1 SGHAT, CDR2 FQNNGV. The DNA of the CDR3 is TGTGCCAGCAGCGGTATGCTCAATGAGCAGTTCTTC. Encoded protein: CASSGMLNEQFF.

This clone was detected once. The DNA for the CDR3 is TGTGCCAGCAGTTCAACCATGAACACCGGGGAGCTGTTTTTT. It specifies CASSSTMNTGELFF. The chain is built from TRBV6-1 and TRBJ2-2; the D is unclear. The length of the CDR3 is 14 residues. Between the trimmed V and J ends, which lost 5 bases and 1 base, there was a span of 8 bases. In germline, CDR1 is MNHNS, CDR2 SASEGT.

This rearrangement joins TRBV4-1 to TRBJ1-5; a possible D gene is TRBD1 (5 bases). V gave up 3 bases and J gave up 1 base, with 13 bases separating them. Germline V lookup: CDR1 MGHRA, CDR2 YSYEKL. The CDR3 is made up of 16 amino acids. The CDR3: CASSQGDGRSNQPQHF. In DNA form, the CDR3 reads TGCGCCAGCAGCCAGGGGGATGGTCGGAGCAATCAGCCCCAGCATTTT.

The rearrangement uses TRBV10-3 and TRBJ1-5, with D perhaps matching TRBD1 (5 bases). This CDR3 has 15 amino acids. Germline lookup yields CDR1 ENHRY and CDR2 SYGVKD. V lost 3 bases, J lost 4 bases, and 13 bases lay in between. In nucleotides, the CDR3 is TGTGCCATCAGTGACCGAACCCAGGGAAATCAGCCCCAGCATTTT. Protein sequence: CAISDRTQGNQPQHF.

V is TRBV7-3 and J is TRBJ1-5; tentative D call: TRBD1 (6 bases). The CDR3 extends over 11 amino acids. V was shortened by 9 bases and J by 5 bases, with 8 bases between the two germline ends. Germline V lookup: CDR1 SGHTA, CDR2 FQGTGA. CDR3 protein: CAREGDQPQHF. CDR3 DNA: TGTGCCAGAGAGGGGGATCAGCCCCAGCATTTT.

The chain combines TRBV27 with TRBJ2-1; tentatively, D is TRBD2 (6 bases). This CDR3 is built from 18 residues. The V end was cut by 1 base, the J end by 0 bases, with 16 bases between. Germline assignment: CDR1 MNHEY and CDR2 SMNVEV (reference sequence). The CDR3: CASSLLKRSGSSYNEQFF. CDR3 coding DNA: TGTGCCAGCAGTTTATTAAAGCGTAGCGGCAGCTCCTACAATGAGCAGTTCTTC.

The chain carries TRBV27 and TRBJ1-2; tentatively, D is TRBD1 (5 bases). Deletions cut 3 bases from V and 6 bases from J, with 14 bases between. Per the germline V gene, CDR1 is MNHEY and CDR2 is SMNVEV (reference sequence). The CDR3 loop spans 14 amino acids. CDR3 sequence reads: CASSFGDSHDGYTF. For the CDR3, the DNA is TGTGCCAGCAGTTTTGGAGACAGCCATGATGGCTACACCTTC.

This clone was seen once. CDR3 amino acids: CASTDTTGVDTEAFF. The CDR3 coding sequence is TGTGCCAGCACCGATACTACAGGGGTGGACACTGAAGCTTTCTTT. This chain uses TRBV7-9 with TRBJ1-1; 7 bases match TRBD1. This CDR3 comprises 15 residues. V was pared by 7 bases and J by 3 bases, with 11 bases of the junction left unmatched. Germline V gene sequence: CDR1 SEHNR, CDR2 FQNEAQ (reference sequence).